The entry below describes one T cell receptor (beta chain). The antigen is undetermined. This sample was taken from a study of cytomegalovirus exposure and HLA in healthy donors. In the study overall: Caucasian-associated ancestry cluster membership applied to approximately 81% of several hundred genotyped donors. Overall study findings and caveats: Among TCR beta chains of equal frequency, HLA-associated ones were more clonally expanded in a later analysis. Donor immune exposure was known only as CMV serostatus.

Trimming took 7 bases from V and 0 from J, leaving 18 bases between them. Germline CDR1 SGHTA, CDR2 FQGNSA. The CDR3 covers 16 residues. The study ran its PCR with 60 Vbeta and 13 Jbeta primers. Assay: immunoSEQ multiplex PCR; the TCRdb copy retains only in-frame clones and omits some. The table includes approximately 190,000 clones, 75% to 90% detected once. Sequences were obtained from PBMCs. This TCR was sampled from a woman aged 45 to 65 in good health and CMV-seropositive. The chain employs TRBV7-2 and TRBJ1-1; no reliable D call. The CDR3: CASKLWVGGLNTEAFF. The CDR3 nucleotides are TGTGCCAGCAAATTATGGGTGGGAGGCCTGAACACTGAAGCTTTCTTT.